This T cell receptor beta chain was recovered during a study of T cells after yellow fever vaccination. Study at large: Fractions of low cell number were prepared using SMART-Seq v4 Ultra Low Input.

Study findings and constraints: Booster sampling recovered most clones from primary vaccination (approximately 96% CD4, around 90% CD8). In FACS-sorted repertoires, abundant clonotypes from the bulk population could appear as contaminants.

This clonotype showed up just a few times. Its antigen is not identified. Template-switching 5'RACE yielded the TCR cDNA; a universal primer site and UMIs were added in the process. TCRdb used MiXCR to reprocess the 5' RACE reads, holding one entry per CDR3 protein. The repertoire holds about 340,000 distinct CDR3 sequences, with 3% to 4.5% as singletons. The V segment lost 3 bases and the J segment 4 bases; nucleotides outside the gene matches: 8. In germline, CDR1 is MGHRA, CDR2 YSYEKL. The CDR3 has 16 amino acids. Sequencing was performed on PBMCs, taken 5 days after the yellow fever booster vaccination. This sequence originates from a man between 18 and 29 years old who received the YFV17D yellow fever vaccine. This chain uses TRBV4-1 with TRBJ1-1; 10 bases agree with TRBD1. The CDR3 spells CASSQRPGQGITEAFF. DNA of the CDR3: TGCGCCAGCAGCCAGCGGCCGGGACAGGGGATCACTGAAGCTTTCTTT.